One sample yielded the 10 T cell receptor beta chains listed below, sequenced in a study of CD8 T cells in ankylosing spondylitis. TCRdb re-derived calls from the 5' RACE reads in MiXCR, one entry per CDR3 protein. The repertoire holds roughly 69,000 distinct CDR3 sequences, about 5.4% seen once, with 2.2% in the top ten. Sequencing used blood, either unsorted or a sorted T cell fraction (not recorded which). Receptor source: a male donor with ankylosing spondylitis or in good health (not recorded which).

This clonotype came up many times. The chain recombines TRBV5-1 with TRBJ2-1; tentatively, D is TRBD1 or TRBD2 (5 bases each). Trimming took off 3 bases at V and 4 bases at J, with 11 bases between the two ends. Germline CDR1 is SGHRS and CDR2 is YFSETQ. The CDR3 consists of 14 residues. CDR3 sequence (DNA): TGCGCCAGCAGCTCGAGTGGGGGATACAATGAGCAGTTCTTC. Its protein is CASSSSGGYNEQFF.

This clonotype was recorded at least ten times. The chain recombines TRBV12-3 or TRBV12-4 with TRBJ2-2, with 9 bases identical to TRBD2. This CDR3 is built from 18 residues. The ends lost 10 bases at V and 0 bases at J; junction bases unmatched: 15. In nucleotides, the CDR3 is TGTGCCACGGCGACTTTGGGGCTAGCGGGGACGAACACCGGGGAGCTGTTTTTT. Protein sequence: CATATLGLAGTNTGELFF.

This clonotype was seen repeatedly, ten times or more. In DNA form, the CDR3 reads TGCAGTGCCGAGGGAGGAGGGGTAGACTATGGCTACACCTTC. Amino acids: CSAEGGGVDYGYTF. This rearrangement joins TRBV20-1 to TRBJ1-2; perhaps TRBD1 as D (5 bases). Germline lookup yields CDR1 DFQATT and CDR2 SNEGSKA (reference sequence). CDR3 length: 14 residues. V was cut by 6 bases and J by 3 bases, with 17 bases left in between.

This clonotype was recorded many times. The rearrangement uses TRBV19 and TRBJ2-1; tentatively, D is TRBD1 (5 bases). The CDR3 extends over 12 amino acids. Germline V gene data show CDR1 as LNHDA and CDR2 as SQIVND (reference sequence). V was clipped by 3 bases and J by 9 bases, with 9 bases between them. The CDR3 sequence: CASSMPRAEQFF. The CDR3 DNA reads TGTGCCAGTAGTATGCCCAGGGCTGAGCAGTTCTTC.

This clonotype has a count of ten or more. V gene TRBV7-2 combines with J gene TRBJ2-5; 7 nucleotides agree with TRBD1. Germline V gives CDR1 SGHTA, CDR2 FQGNSA. CDR3 length: 15 residues. Trimming took 3 bases from V and 1 from J; bases not matched to a gene: 5. CDR3 sequence reads: CASSFQQGSQETQYF. The CDR3 DNA reads TGTGCCAGCAGCTTCCAACAGGGGTCCCAAGAGACCCAGTACTTC.

This clonotype was counted many times. This sequence joins TRBV5-1 and TRBJ1-5; TRBD1 aligns across 10 bases. This CDR3 is built from 15 residues. Germline V gives CDR1 SGHRS, CDR2 YFSETQ. Trimming cost V 4 bases and J 5 bases; bases outside gene matches: 6. CDR3 DNA sequence: TGCGCCAGCAGCGCCGGGACAGGGGATCATCAGCCCCAGCATTTT. Protein product: CASSAGTGDHQPQHF.

The sample holds many counts of this clonotype. The chain combines TRBV7-2 with TRBJ2-1; TRBD2 agrees at 9 bases. CDR1 SGHTA and CDR2 FQGNSA come from the germline V gene. The V segment lost 1 base and the J segment 5 bases; nucleotides outside the gene matches: 6. The CDR3 covers 16 residues. The CDR3 DNA sequence: TGTGCCAGCAGCTTAGGAGCCCTAGCGGGGCACAATGAGCAGTTCTTC. This sequence encodes CASSLGALAGHNEQFF.

In this sample, this clonotype turned up many times. The genes are TRBV25-1 and TRBJ2-5; D call uncertain. Germline CDR1 is MGHDK and CDR2 is SYGVNS. This CDR3 contains 14 residues. Trimming took off 5 bases at V and 2 bases at J, with 12 bases between the two ends. The chain's CDR3 is CASSRRNDQETQYF. DNA for the CDR3: TGTGCCAGCAGTCGCCGTAACGATCAAGAGACCCAGTACTTC.

This clonotype came up many times. The chain has TRBV28 and TRBJ2-3; D is perhaps TRBD1 or TRBD2 (5 bases each). This CDR3 is 15 amino acids long. V lost 4 bases and J lost 2, with 13 bases in between. CDR1 is MDHEN and CDR2 is SYDVKM in the germline V gene. The CDR3, as DNA: TGTGCCAGCAGTTCCCCAGAGGGGAACACAGATACGCAGTATTTT. Protein sequence: CASSSPEGNTDTQYF.

This clonotype was detected ten times or more. The chain combines TRBV24-1 with TRBJ2-2, with 11 bases identical to TRBD2. This CDR3 is 15 amino acids long. Germline loops: CDR1 KGHDR, CDR2 SFDVKD. The J segment lost 1 base and the V segment lost 7 bases, leaving 1 base of the junction unmatched. The CDR3 loop is CATRGLAGNTGELFF. The CDR3 DNA sequence: TGTGCCACCAGAGGACTAGCGGGGAACACCGGGGAGCTGTTTTTT.